What follows are 30 T cell receptor beta chains derived from one specimen sequenced in a study of OX40 agonist ivuxolimab in advanced cancers. Libraries were made using the immunoSEQ multiplex PCR assay. TCRdb limited this immuneACCESS table to in-frame rearrangements with V and J called. A share of clones is missing; checked studies link under half to unresolved V genes, and the rest is unexplained. Present in this sample are about 53,000 clones, 80% to 90% of which were seen just once. Together, the top ten hold 11% of the sample. The material was CD4+ or CD8+ T cells sorted from blood, obtained in a trial of the OX40 agonist ivuxolimab. These receptors all stem from an adult with an advanced solid tumor such as melanoma, head and neck, liver or kidney cancer.

The chain links TRBV9 to TRBJ2-1, with 8 positions matching TRBD2. The CDR3 is 16 residues long. V lost 4 bases, J lost 3 bases, and 9 bases stayed unmatched. Germline lookup yields CDR1 SGDLS and CDR2 YYNGEE. CDR3 nucleotide sequence: TGTGCCAGCAGCCCGAGCACGGGGGGGATCTACAATGAGCAGTTCTTC. Translating it yields CASSPSTGGIYNEQFF.

The chain combines TRBV7-2 with TRBJ1-4; D possibly corresponds to TRBD1 (5 bases). The CDR3 length is 13 residues. Per the germline V gene, CDR1 is SGHTA and CDR2 is FQGNSA. The V end lost 10 bases, the J end lost 7 bases, and 16 bases lay between the germline ends. The CDR3 DNA reads as TGTGCCACCAGAGGGGCGGGTAGTGAAAAACTGTTTTTT. Residues: CATRGAGSEKLFF.

V usage is TRBV19 and J usage is TRBJ2-7, with D tentatively TRBD1 (5 bases). The CDR3 has 14 amino acids. The V gene's germline CDR1 is LNHDA and CDR2 SQIVND (reference sequence). V shed 6 bases and J shed 1 base, with 13 bases lying between them. The DNA of the CDR3 is TGTGCCAGTAGGAGCCCTGACAGTTCCTACGAGCAGTACTTC. Protein product: CASRSPDSSYEQYF. Drawing the rest from reference TRBV19 and TRBJ2-7, the complete variable domain is DGGITQSPKYLFRKEGQNVTLSCEQNLNHDAMYWYRQDPGQGLRLIYYSQIVNDFQKGDIAEGYSVSREKKESFPLTVTSAQKNPTAFYLCASRSPDSSYEQYFGPGTRLTVT.

The J gene is TRBJ2-5, the V gene TRBV6-1, with TRBD1 matching over 8 bases. Germline trimming cut 4 bases from V and 0 bases from J; bases unmatched to any gene: 4. Per the germline V gene, CDR1 is MNHNS and CDR2 is SASEGT. CDR3 size: 15 residues. CDR3 in DNA: TGTGCCAGCAGTGGGACAGGGTCGTACCAAGAGACCCAGTACTTC. Its protein is CASSGTGSYQETQYF.

This chain connects TRBV6-6 to TRBJ1-1; D ambiguous. Germline V gene sequence: CDR1 MNHNY, CDR2 SVGAGI (reference sequence). This CDR3 contains 15 residues. V was pared by 2 bases and J by 0 bases, with 10 bases between. This chain's CDR3 is CASSYESRMNTEAFF. CDR3 in DNA: TGTGCCAGCAGTTACGAGTCGAGGATGAACACTGAAGCTTTCTTT.

The chain couples TRBV30 to TRBJ1-2, with unresolved D. The V end lost 1 base, the J end lost 3 bases, and 9 bases lay between the germline ends. The CDR3 covers 13 residues. In germline, CDR1 is GTSNPN, CDR2 SVGIG (reference sequence). CDR3 DNA sequence: TGTGCCTGGAGTGAGGCGGCCGACTATGGCTACACCTTC. It translates to CAWSEAADYGYTF.

The gene calls are TRBV6-6 and TRBJ1-5; D gene uncertain. The CDR3 loop spans 14 amino acids. The ends were cut back, 6 bases at V and 0 bases at J, with 9 bases in the middle. Germline V lookup: CDR1 MNHNY, CDR2 SVGAGI (reference sequence). The CDR3 loop is CASRASYSNQPQHF. DNA for the CDR3: TGTGCCAGCAGGGCGTCCTATAGCAATCAGCCCCAGCATTTT.

The CDR3 is CAWMASGGVTDTQYF. The CDR3 DNA reads as TGTGCCTGGATGGCTAGCGGGGGGGTCACAGATACGCAGTATTTT. The chain has TRBV30 and TRBJ2-3; 12 nucleotides match TRBD2. The CDR3 has 15 amino acids. CDR1 and CDR2 from the germline V gene are GTSNPN and SVGIG (reference sequence). After removal of 4 bases from V and 2 bases from J, the junction contained 4 bases not matched to a gene.

This clone showed up just once. This rearrangement joins TRBV6-5 to TRBJ1-2; no clear D gene. Germline lookup yields CDR1 MNHEY and CDR2 SVGAGI. V was shortened by 5 bases and J by 8 bases, with 21 bases between the two germline ends. The CDR3 contains 15 residues. CDR3 coding DNA: TGTGCCAGCAGTCCGACTAGGGCCTTTACGCAAGGCTACACCTTC. Its protein is CASSPTRAFTQGYTF.

The chain couples TRBV4-2 to TRBJ1-5; no clear D gene. V gave up 4 bases and J gave up 7 bases, with 11 bases separating them. Germline CDR1 and CDR2: LGHNA and YNFKEQ. The CDR3 has 13 residues. The CDR3 loop reads CASSRTGFQPQHF. The CDR3 DNA is TGTGCCAGCAGCCGAACCGGGTTCCAGCCCCAGCATTTT.

The gene calls are TRBV28 and TRBJ2-7; D not certain. The germline V and J ends were trimmed by 2 bases and 1 base, with 12 bases remaining between them. The CDR3 is made up of 15 amino acids. Germline CDR1 is MDHEN and CDR2 is SYDVKM. The CDR3 region has the DNA TGTGCCAGCAGTTTACTGGTGGGATGGTCCTACGAGCAGTACTTC. Its translation is CASSLLVGWSYEQYF.

CDR3 DNA sequence: TGTGCCAGCAGCTCACGGGGGTATGGCTACACCTTC. Its protein is CASSSRGYGYTF. The chain uses TRBV5-6 and TRBJ1-2, with D possibly being TRBD1 (5 bases). Trimming removed 3 bases at V and 5 bases at J, with 8 bases between. Per the germline V gene, CDR1 is SGHDT and CDR2 is YYEEEE. The length of the CDR3 is 12 residues.

The J gene is TRBJ2-2, the V gene TRBV27; 9 bases are shared with TRBD1. V lost 9 bases and J lost 6; bases outside the gene matches: 8. CDR1 is MNHEY and CDR2 is SMNVEV in the germline V gene (reference sequence). There are 14 residues in the CDR3. CDR3 region: CASRQGGGSGELFF. CDR3 nucleotide sequence: TGTGCCAGTAGACAGGGGGGAGGTTCCGGGGAGCTGTTTTTT.

The rearrangement links TRBV27 to TRBJ2-1; D may match TRBD1 or TRBD2 (7 bases each). The germline V gene encodes CDR1 MNHEY and CDR2 SMNVEV (reference sequence). The CDR3 sequence is 16 residues long. The V and J ends lost 4 bases and 5 bases respectively, with 18 bases between them. CDR3 sequence: CASSSPGEGANNEQFF. The CDR3 coding sequence is TGTGCCAGCAGTTCCCCCGGGGAGGGGGCCAACAATGAGCAGTTCTTC.

This clone occurred a few times. The chain recombines TRBV19 with TRBJ2-3; the match to TRBD2 covers 7 bases. CDR3 length equals 16 residues. The germline CDR1 and CDR2 sequences are LNHDA and SQIVND (reference sequence). The V gene end was trimmed by 0 bases and the J gene end by 2 bases; junction bases not matched to a gene: 5. The DNA of the CDR3 is TGTGCCAGTAGTATAGACGGGACTACCTCCACAGATACGCAGTATTTT. Translating gives CASSIDGTTSTDTQYF. Full variable domain (rest looked up from reference TRBV19 and TRBJ2-3): DGGITQSPKYLFRKEGQNVTLSCEQNLNHDAMYWYRQDPGQGLRLIYYSQIVNDFQKGDIAEGYSVSREKKESFPLTVTSAQKNPTAFYLCASSIDGTTSTDTQYFGPGTRLTVL.

The chain's CDR3 is CASSNFPGTGGYEQYF. Here the CDR3 DNA reads TGTGCCAGTAGTAATTTCCCCGGGACAGGGGGCTACGAGCAGTACTTC. The chain recombines TRBV19 with TRBJ2-7, with 11 bases fitting TRBD1. The germline CDR1 and CDR2 sequences are LNHDA and SQIVND (reference sequence). J lost 3 bases, V lost 4 bases, and 8 bases had no gene match. The CDR3 consists of 16 residues.

This clone was observed a few times. The CDR3 region has the DNA TGCGCCAGCAGCACGGACAGGGGAGGCACTGAAGCTTTCTTT. Protein product: CASSTDRGGTEAFF. The V gene is TRBV10-1, the J gene TRBJ1-1; TRBD1 agrees at 9 bases. The CDR3 sequence is 14 residues long. Germline V lookup: CDR1 WNHNN, CDR2 SYGVQD (reference sequence). Trimming took 6 bases from V and 4 from J; bases not matched to a gene: 6.

The V and J genes are TRBV6-6 and TRBJ2-7, with 13 bases lining up with TRBD2. This CDR3 is built from 15 residues. Germline loops: CDR1 MNHNY, CDR2 SVGAGI (reference sequence). V was clipped by 7 bases and J by 2 bases; unmatched bases: 5. In DNA form, the CDR3 reads TGTGCCAGCAATAGACTAGCGGGGGGAACCTACGAGCAGTACTTC. It specifies CASNRLAGGTYEQYF.

V usage is TRBV7-9 and J usage is TRBJ2-7; tentatively, D is TRBD1 or TRBD2 (5 bases each). Trimming stripped 1 base from V and 0 bases from J, with 7 bases between. The germline V gene has CDR1 SEHNR and CDR2 FQNEAQ (reference sequence). This CDR3 has 14 amino acids. CDR3 in DNA: TGTGCCAGCAGCTTAGGAGGGGTCTCCTACGAGCAGTACTTC. Translating it yields CASSLGGVSYEQYF.

A remark on this clone: One end of the junction varies from germline; a read error may be responsible. The chain links TRBV7-7 to TRBJ2-4, with 13 bases aligning to TRBD2. There are 16 residues in the CDR3. Germline V CDR1 and CDR2: SSHAT, FNYEAQ (reference sequence). CDR3 nucleotides: TGTGCTAGCAGCCCGGGACTAGCGGGGAATAGTAACATTCAGTACTTC. It codes for CASSPGLAGNSNIQYF. The full variable domain, completed using reference TRBV7-7 and TRBJ2-4, is GAGVSQSPRYKVTKRGQDVTLRCDPISSHATLYWYQQALGQGPEFLTYFNYEAQPDKSGLPSDRFSAERPEGSISTLTIQRTEQRDSAMYRCASSPGLAGNSNIQYFGAGTRLSVL.

The J gene is TRBJ1-1, the V gene TRBV30; D unresolved. Germline CDR1 is GTSNPN and CDR2 is SVGIG (reference sequence). Trimming pared 4 bases from V and 4 bases from J, leaving 16 bases between. The CDR3 is 14 residues long. This CDR3 is CAWTPGLMGTEAFF. The CDR3 nucleotides are TGTGCCTGGACCCCCGGCCTCATGGGCACTGAAGCTTTCTTT.

The chain uses TRBV27 and TRBJ2-3, with TRBD2 matching over 7 bases. This CDR3 comprises 15 residues. Germline assignment: CDR1 MNHEY and CDR2 SMNVEV (reference sequence). The ends lost 6 bases at V and 8 bases at J; junction bases unmatched: 14. Written as DNA, the CDR3 is TGTGCCAGCAGCCGAGCGGGATACAGCTCGTCTACGCAGTATTTT. Its protein is CASSRAGYSSSTQYF.

In this sample, this clone turned up once. The V and J genes are TRBV6-1 and TRBJ2-3, with D possibly being TRBD2 (6 bases). V dropped 3 bases and J dropped 2 bases, with 9 bases sitting between them. The CDR3 has 14 residues. In germline, CDR1 is MNHNS, CDR2 SASEGT. The DNA of the CDR3 is TGTGCCAGCAGTGAGGGGAGGTCCACAGATACGCAGTATTTT. Encoded protein: CASSEGRSTDTQYF.

The chain links TRBV30 to TRBJ1-2; D might be TRBD1 (6 bases). CDR1 is GTSNPN and CDR2 is SVGIG in the germline V gene (reference sequence). Trimming pared 2 bases from V and 7 bases from J, leaving 17 bases between. The CDR3 sequence is 14 residues long. The CDR3 coding sequence is TGTGCCTGGAGTACTCCACAGGGAAGGGGTGGCTACACCTTC. This encodes CAWSTPQGRGGYTF. The entire variable domain, with the rest obtained from reference TRBV30 and TRBJ1-2, is as follows: SQTIHQWPATLVQPVGSPLSLECTVEGTSNPNLYWYRQAAGRGLQLLFYSVGIGQISSEVPQNLSASRPQDRQFILSSKKLLLSDSGFYLCAWSTPQGRGGYTFGSGTRLTVV.

The V and J genes are TRBV15 and TRBJ2-3; D may match TRBD1 or TRBD2 (5 bases each). Germline V gene sequence: CDR1 LNHNV, CDR2 YYDKDF (reference sequence). The CDR3 extends over 15 amino acids. Between the trimmed V and J ends, which lost 1 base and 2 bases, there was a span of 10 bases. CDR3: CATSRVGDPTDTQYF. The CDR3, as DNA: TGTGCCACCAGCAGAGTAGGGGACCCCACAGATACGCAGTATTTT.

The V call is TRBV11-2, the J call TRBJ2-7; D remains ambiguous. The V end was cut by 5 bases, the J end by 0 bases, with 14 bases between. Germline V gene sequence: CDR1 SGHAT, CDR2 FQNNGV. The CDR3 is made up of 15 amino acids. The DNA of the CDR3 is TGTGCCAGCAGCCTTGGACCATTGGGCTCCTACGAGCAGTACTTC. Translating gives CASSLGPLGSYEQYF.

The genes are TRBV18 and TRBJ1-4; a possible D gene is TRBD1 (6 bases). Germline V CDR1 and CDR2: KGHSH, LQKENI. With 4 bases removed from V and 1 base from J, the gap between germline ends came to 13 bases. The CDR3 is 16 amino acids. CDR3: CASSRDTRGTNEKLFF. DNA of the CDR3: TGTGCCAGCTCACGGGACACCCGGGGAACTAATGAAAAACTGTTTTTT.

The chain uses TRBV28 and TRBJ2-4, with TRBD1 as a possible D gene (6 bases). Trimming took 2 bases from V and 8 from J, leaving 13 bases between them. Germline V gene sequence: CDR1 MDHEN, CDR2 SYDVKM. The CDR3 is 14 amino acids. CDR3 region: CASSLPGVEDIQYF. DNA for the CDR3: TGTGCCAGCAGTTTACCAGGGGTGGAGGACATTCAGTACTTC.

This chain connects TRBV9 to TRBJ1-2; D possibly corresponds to TRBD1 (5 bases). The CDR3 spans 13 residues. The V gene lost 4 bases and the J gene lost 8 bases, with 15 bases spanning the gap. Germline CDR1 SGDLS, CDR2 YYNGEE. CDR3 in DNA: TGTGCCAGCAGCCTCCCGCAGGGTGGGGGCTACACCTTC. Its protein product is CASSLPQGGGYTF.

The J gene is TRBJ2-7, the V gene TRBV9, with 8 nucleotides matching TRBD1. Germline V gene lookup returns CDR1 SGDLS and CDR2 YYNGEE. V lost 4 bases to trimming and J lost 6 bases; unmatched junction nucleotides: 12. This CDR3 comprises 15 residues. CDR3 region: CASSPQGQAVGEQYF. CDR3 DNA: TGTGCCAGCAGCCCACAGGGACAGGCGGTGGGCGAGCAGTACTTC.